The sequence of this T cell receptor beta chain was determined in a study of cytomegalovirus exposure and HLA in healthy donors. Study-level results: Researchers catalogued 150 or so TCR beta chains as cytomegalovirus-associated.

The PCR had 60 Vbeta and 13 Jbeta primers. Generated by immunoSEQ multiplex PCR, the TCRdb table keeps only in-frame clones and is missing some. Altogether fewer than 200,000 clones are present, over 60% being singletons, with the ten largest covering 5% to 7%. The CDR3 has 14 amino acids. V lost 4 bases and J lost 8; bases outside the gene matches: 6. CDR1 and CDR2 from the germline V gene are MGHDK and SYGVNS. On this clone: What it binds is unknown.

The chain joins TRBV25-1 to TRBJ1-3; TRBD1 matches at 9 bases. Material for sequencing was PBMCs. This receptor was identified in a man in his forties in good health and CMV-seropositive. The CDR3 sequence: CASSGGQGSYTIYF. The CDR3 bases are TGTGCCAGCAGTGGGGGACAGGGATCCTACACCATATATTTT.